The 9 T cell receptor beta chains presented below share a single source sample, sequenced in a study of persistence of HIV-infected CD4 T cells. The libraries were made with immunoSEQ version 4 in survey mode. Assay: immunoSEQ multiplex PCR; the TCRdb copy retains only in-frame clones and omits some. This sample yields 30,000 to 45,000 clones, of which approximately 80% are seen a single time; around 1.5% belongs to the top ten. These TCRs are of unknown antigen specificity. Stimulation used approximately 9.6 ug/mL lysate from CMV-infected fibroblasts. CD40L/CD69 double-negative CD45RO-high memory CD4+ T cells were collected. Sequenced material: CD4+ T cells sorted from PBMCs after roughly 17-hour stimulation, taken from a patient who received antiretroviral therapy. Receptors were obtained from an adult man with HIV who was CMV-seropositive.

The chain employs TRBV4-1 and TRBJ1-5, with D tentatively TRBD1 (6 bases). CDR1 is MGHRA and CDR2 is YSYEKL in the germline V gene. The CDR3 extends over 14 amino acids. Trimming pared 8 bases from V and 3 bases from J, leaving 14 bases between. In nucleotides, the CDR3 is TGCGCCAGCCAGGGAGGGGGAAACAATCAGCCCCAGCATTTT. Translating gives CASQGGGNNQPQHF.

This clone was seen a handful of times. The rearrangement links TRBV5-1 to TRBJ1-6; D is unresolved. This CDR3 is built from 14 residues. Germline lookup yields CDR1 SGHRS and CDR2 YFSETQ. V lost 3 bases, J lost 5 bases, and 9 bases lay in between. The CDR3 protein is CASSSRGNNSPLHF. The CDR3 DNA follows: TGCGCCAGCAGCTCCCGCGGCAATAATTCACCCCTCCACTTT.

The J gene is TRBJ2-4, the V gene TRBV19; 9 bases fit TRBD1. CDR1 and CDR2 from the germline V gene are LNHDA and SQIVND (reference sequence). Germline trimming cut 6 bases from V and 1 base from J; bases unmatched to any gene: 16. The CDR3 contains 19 residues. The chain's CDR3 is CASSPSPTGGAWAKNIQYF. The DNA for the CDR3 is TGTGCCAGTAGCCCAAGTCCAACAGGGGGCGCTTGGGCCAAAAACATTCAGTACTTC.

V usage is TRBV6-5 and J usage is TRBJ1-6; D gene uncertain. The CDR3 length is 14 residues. V was clipped by 5 bases and J by 9 bases, with 14 bases between them. Per the germline V gene, CDR1 is MNHEY and CDR2 is SVGAGI. The CDR3 loop is CASSPFYPGSPLHF. CDR3 in DNA: TGTGCCAGCAGTCCCTTTTATCCAGGTTCACCCCTCCACTTT.

The chain couples TRBV20-1 to TRBJ2-1; TRBD2 might be the D (6 bases). V dropped 2 bases and J dropped 13 bases, with 12 bases sitting between them. This CDR3 is built from 11 residues. CDR1 is DFQATT, CDR2 SNEGSKA, per germline (reference sequence). The CDR3 is CSARRDLPQFF. CDR3 sequence (DNA): TGCAGTGCTAGAAGGGACTTACCCCAGTTCTTC.

The rearrangement uses TRBV15 and TRBJ2-6, with D perhaps TRBD2 (8 bases). With 7 bases removed from V and 1 base from J, the gap between germline ends came to 20 bases. CDR1 and CDR2 (germline): LNHNV, YYDKDF (reference sequence). The CDR3 length is 18 residues. As DNA, the CDR3 is TGTGCCACCATCAACGGGGGGGGACAGTATTCTGGGGCCAACGTCCTGACTTTC. Translated: CATINGGGQYSGANVLTF.

The chain employs TRBV7-2 and TRBJ2-1; TRBD1 matches at 8 bases. The CDR3 runs to 13 residues. The junction had 3 bases not matched to a gene; V was cut back by 5 bases and J by 6 bases. CDR1 is SGHTA and CDR2 is FQGNSA in the germline V gene. CDR3: CASSKDRANEQFF. As DNA, the CDR3 is TGTGCCAGCAGCAAGGACAGGGCCAATGAGCAGTTCTTC.

The chain uses TRBV9 and TRBJ2-2; no firm D call. The CDR3 has 13 amino acids. Trimming removed 1 base from V and 9 bases from J, with 10 bases in between. Germline V gene data show CDR1 as SGDLS and CDR2 as YYNGEE. The CDR3 DNA reads TGTGCCAGCAGCGTATATGTGGGAAGGGAGCTGTTTTTT. Translating gives CASSVYVGRELFF.

V and J are TRBV19 and TRBJ2-1, with 11 bases fitting TRBD1. Looked up from germline, CDR1 is LNHDA and CDR2 is SQIVND (reference sequence). This CDR3 has 16 residues. V trimming: 5 bases; J trimming: 7 bases; junction bases outside the gene matches: 10. CDR3 bases: TGTGCCAGTAGTGCGGGGACAGGGGGTGGTAGGAATGAGCAGTTCTTC. Translating gives CASSAGTGGGRNEQFF.